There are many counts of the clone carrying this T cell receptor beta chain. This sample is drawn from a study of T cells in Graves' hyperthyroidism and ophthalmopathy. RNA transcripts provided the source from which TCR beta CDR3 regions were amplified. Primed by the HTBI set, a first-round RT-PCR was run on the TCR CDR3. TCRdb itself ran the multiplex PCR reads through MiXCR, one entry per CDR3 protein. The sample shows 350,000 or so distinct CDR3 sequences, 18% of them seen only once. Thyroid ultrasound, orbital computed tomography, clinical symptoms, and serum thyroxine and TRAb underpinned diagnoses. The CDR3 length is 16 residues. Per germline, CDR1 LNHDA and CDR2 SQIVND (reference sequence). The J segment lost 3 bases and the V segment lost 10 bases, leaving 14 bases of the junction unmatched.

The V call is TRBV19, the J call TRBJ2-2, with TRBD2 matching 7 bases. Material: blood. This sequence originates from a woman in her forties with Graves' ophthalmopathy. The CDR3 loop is CATSAGGNFYTGELFF. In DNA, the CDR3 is TGTGCCACCTCTGCCGGGGGGAATTTCTACACCGGGGAGCTGTTTTTT.